One sample yielded the 28 T cell receptor beta chains listed below, sequenced in a study of T cells in Graves' hyperthyroidism and ophthalmopathy. RNA transcripts served as the template for amplifying TCR beta CDR3 regions. Carried out on the TCR CDR3, a first-round RT-PCR used the HTBI primer set. Via MiXCR, TCRdb re-called the multiplex PCR reads, giving one row per CDR3 protein. Among about 640,000 distinct CDR3 sequences, more than 14% were seen once, and the ten largest hold approximately 13%. The sample taken for sequencing was blood. Every receptor here comes from a woman aged 45-65 years with Graves' ophthalmopathy.

This clonotype has a count of ten or more. This chain uses TRBV5-1 with TRBJ1-1; D is possibly TRBD1 (5 bases). There are 13 residues in the CDR3. Trimming stripped 3 bases from V and 2 bases from J, with 8 bases between. Germline V gene sequence: CDR1 SGHRS, CDR2 YFSETQ. The CDR3 protein is CASSSDINTEAFF. The CDR3 nucleotides are TGCGCCAGCAGCTCGGACATCAACACTGAAGCTTTCTTT.

The chain recombines TRBV9 with TRBJ2-7; 11 bases align to TRBD2. The CDR3 length is 16 residues. In germline, CDR1 is SGDLS, CDR2 YYNGEE. J was trimmed by 5 bases and V by 2 bases; bases with no gene match: 9. CDR3 coding DNA: TGTGCCAGCAGCGTGATAGCGGGAGGGCCGATGGACGAGCAGTACTTC. Translation: CASSVIAGGPMDEQYF. The variable domain in full, with the rest retrieved from reference TRBV9 and TRBJ2-7, is DSGVTQTPKHLITATGQRVTLRCSPRSGDLSVYWYQQSLDQGLQFLIQYYNGEERAKGNILERFSAQQFPDLHSELNLSSLELGDSALYFCASSVIAGGPMDEQYFGPGTRLTVT.

The chain links TRBV2 to TRBJ2-1; TRBD1 or TRBD2 may be the D gene (5 bases each). Trimming shortened V by 6 bases and J by 9 bases, and 15 bases separated the two germline ends. Germline V gene sequence: CDR1 SNHLY, CDR2 FYNNEI. This CDR3 contains 13 residues. CDR3 sequence (DNA): TGTGCCAGCAGCCAAGGGATTGGGGGTGAGCAGTTCTTC. Its translation: CASSQGIGGEQFF.

This clonotype has ten or more counts. The chain recombines TRBV30 with TRBJ1-3; a possible D gene is TRBD1 (5 bases). Trimming pared 4 bases from V and 8 bases from J, leaving 18 bases between. CDR1 is GTSNPN and CDR2 is SVGIG in the germline V gene (reference sequence). This CDR3 region has 14 residues. As DNA, the CDR3 is TGTGCCTGGAATAACTTACCCGGGACGGACACCATATATTTT. Encoded protein: CAWNNLPGTDTIYF.

This clonotype was observed at least ten times. CDR3 bases: TGTGCCAGCAGATTTGTGGCGGACACTGAAGCTTTCTTT. This translates into CASRFVADTEAFF. This rearrangement joins TRBV7-9 to TRBJ1-1; D is ambiguous. This CDR3 is 13 amino acids long. The germline V and J ends were trimmed by 6 bases and 3 bases, with 11 bases remaining between them. From germline, CDR1 is SEHNR and CDR2 FQNEAQ (reference sequence).

This clonotype was observed once. The V and J genes are TRBV28 and TRBJ1-1; 8 bases map to TRBD1. The CDR3 sequence is 14 residues long. Germline values: CDR1 MDHEN, CDR2 SYDVKM. V shed 7 bases, J shed 0 bases, and the junction held 4 bases outside the gene matches. The DNA for the CDR3 is TGTGCCAGCAACGAGGACAGGGTGAACACTGAAGCTTTCTTT. It codes for CASNEDRVNTEAFF.

This clonotype was detected ten times or more. The chain recombines TRBV30 with TRBJ2-7; TRBD2 might be the D (6 bases). The V gene's germline CDR1 is GTSNPN and CDR2 SVGIG (reference sequence). The CDR3 length is 12 residues. Trimming pared 4 bases from V and 4 bases from J, leaving 11 bases between. The CDR3 sequence: CAWMAGRYEQYF. The DNA of the CDR3 is TGTGCCTGGATGGCGGGAAGATACGAGCAGTACTTC. The entire variable domain, with the rest obtained from reference TRBV30 and TRBJ2-7, is as follows: SQTIHQWPATLVQPVGSPLSLECTVEGTSNPNLYWYRQAAGRGLQLLFYSVGIGQISSEVPQNLSASRPQDRQFILSSKKLLLSDSGFYLCAWMAGRYEQYFGPGTRLTVT.

CDR3 sequence reads: CASSTLTSGRADTQYF. CDR3 DNA: TGTGCCAGTAGTACTCTAACTAGCGGGAGAGCAGATACGCAGTATTTT. This chain uses TRBV19 with TRBJ2-3, with 11 bases fitting TRBD2. Germline V gene lookup returns CDR1 LNHDA and CDR2 SQIVND (reference sequence). J gave up 4 bases and V 4 bases, and 7 bases lay outside the gene matches. There are 16 residues in the CDR3.

Many counts were recorded for this clonotype. V gene TRBV6-1 combines with J gene TRBJ2-7, with D unresolved. Trimming stripped 2 bases from V and 4 bases from J, with 18 bases between. Per the germline V gene, CDR1 is MNHNS and CDR2 is SASEGT. This CDR3 is built from 16 residues. The CDR3 sequence is CASSERERLSGYEQYF. Here the CDR3 DNA reads TGTGCCAGCAGTGAACGTGAGAGACTTTCGGGTTACGAGCAGTACTTC.

This clonotype was recorded many times. This sequence joins TRBV15 and TRBJ2-7; D is possibly TRBD1 (6 bases). Germline V lookup: CDR1 LNHNV, CDR2 YYDKDF (reference sequence). This CDR3 has 18 residues. The ends were cut back, 0 bases at V and 2 bases at J, with 20 bases in the middle. The CDR3 sequence is CATSRDLSTGTLPYEQYF. CDR3 in DNA: TGTGCCACCAGCAGAGATCTTTCCACCGGGACACTTCCCTACGAGCAGTACTTC. Together with reference TRBV15 and TRBJ2-7, the CDR3 gives the full variable domain: DAMVIQNPRYQVTQFGKPVTLSCSQTLNHNVMYWYQQKSSQAPKLLFHYYDKDFNNEADTPDNFQSRRPNTSFCFLDIRSPGLGDTAMYLCATSRDLSTGTLPYEQYFGPGTRLTVT.

This clonotype appeared many times. This rearrangement joins TRBV3-1 to TRBJ2-7, with D possibly TRBD1 on 5 matching bases. CDR3 length: 14 residues. Trimming took 4 bases from V and 2 from J, leaving 12 bases between them. CDR1 is LGHDT, CDR2 YNNKEL, per germline (reference sequence). The CDR3 sequence is CASSPFQGTYEQYF. The CDR3 nucleotides are TGTGCCAGCAGCCCCTTTCAGGGCACCTACGAGCAGTACTTC.

This clonotype was detected only a few times. The chain is built from TRBV20-1 and TRBJ1-2, with a tentative D call TRBD1 (5 bases). Between the trimmed V and J ends, which lost 1 base and 1 base, there was a span of 13 bases. In germline, CDR1 is DFQATT, CDR2 SNEGSKA (reference sequence). The CDR3 runs 15 residues. This CDR3 reads CSARALMGVNYGYTF. The CDR3, as DNA: TGCAGTGCTAGAGCTCTAATGGGGGTTAACTATGGCTACACCTTC.

The rearrangement joins TRBV6-1 to TRBJ1-2; TRBD1 aligns across 10 bases. Losses at the gene ends were 6 bases for V and 5 bases for J; bases not matched to a gene: 9. Germline CDR1 reads MNHNS; CDR2 reads SASEGT. This CDR3 has 15 amino acids. CDR3 region: CASRIYPGQGYGYTF. The CDR3 DNA reads as TGTGCCAGCAGAATCTATCCGGGACAGGGGTATGGCTACACCTTC.

A note on this clonotype: A much larger clone lies one base from this, so it may be a read error. The chain employs TRBV12-3 or TRBV12-4 and TRBJ2-1; TRBD2 matches 8 bases. The CDR3 is 15 residues long. The CDR3 DNA sequence: TGTGCCAGCAGTTTAGTACCAGCGGGAGAGAATGAGCAGCTCTTC. Translation gives CASSLVPAGENEQLF.

In this sample, this clonotype turned up many times. V usage is TRBV12-3 or TRBV12-4 and J usage is TRBJ2-4; D is perhaps TRBD2 (5 bases). V shed 5 bases and J shed 6 bases, with 23 bases lying between them. The CDR3 has 17 residues. The CDR3 spells CASSPWVGLGEGNIQYF. CDR3 bases: TGTGCCAGCAGTCCTTGGGTAGGGCTCGGAGAGGGAAACATTCAGTACTTC.

This clonotype appeared many times. The chain recombines TRBV24-1 with TRBJ2-7; 9 positions match TRBD1. The CDR3 covers 14 residues. Trimming removed 3 bases from V and 3 bases from J; junction bases left unmatched: 2. Germline V gene data show CDR1 as KGHDR and CDR2 as SFDVKD. CDR3 sequence (DNA): TGTGCCACCAGTGATGGACAGGGGAACTACGAGCAGTACTTC. It translates to CATSDGQGNYEQYF.

This clonotype has ten or more counts. The genes are TRBV2 and TRBJ2-3; no clear D gene. The CDR3 covers 15 residues. With 1 base removed from V and 0 bases from J, the gap between germline ends came to 8 bases. Germline CDR1 and CDR2: SNHLY and FYNNEI. The CDR3, as DNA: TGTGCCAGCAGTGAAGGAGCATCTAGCACAGATACGCAGTATTTT. This sequence encodes CASSEGASSTDTQYF.

This rearrangement joins TRBV19 to TRBJ2-7, with 7 bases that match TRBD1. CDR1 and CDR2 from the germline V gene are LNHDA and SQIVND (reference sequence). V trimming: 6 bases; J trimming: 4 bases; junction bases outside the gene matches: 12. The CDR3 runs to 15 residues. The CDR3 region has the DNA TGTGCCAGTAGGCTTAAACAGGGGTTGGTGTACGAGCAGTACTTC. This gives the protein CASRLKQGLVYEQYF.

The rearrangement uses TRBV28 and TRBJ2-6; 11 nucleotides agree with TRBD2. J lost 1 base, V lost 3 bases, and 8 bases had no gene match. The CDR3 has 19 residues. Germline V gene lookup returns CDR1 MDHEN and CDR2 SYDVKM. The CDR3: CASSFWAGTSGSGANVLTF. The CDR3 DNA sequence: TGTGCCAGCAGTTTCTGGGCAGGGACTAGCGGATCTGGGGCCAACGTCCTGACTTTC.

This clonotype was detected ten times or more. This chain links TRBV9 with TRBJ2-7; TRBD2 matches at 13 bases. Germline CDR1 reads SGDLS; CDR2 reads YYNGEE. This CDR3 comprises 15 residues. After removal of 2 bases from V and 4 bases from J, the junction contained 3 bases not matched to a gene. The CDR3 here is CASSVGLAGVYEQYF. Written as DNA, the CDR3 is TGTGCCAGCAGCGTCGGACTAGCGGGAGTTTACGAGCAGTACTTC.

There are many counts of this clonotype. The V and J genes are TRBV30 and TRBJ1-2; no clear D. Trimming removed 1 base at V and 2 bases at J, with 5 bases between. CDR1 is GTSNPN, CDR2 SVGIG, per germline (reference sequence). The CDR3 is made up of 12 amino acids. The CDR3 nucleotides read TGTGCCTGGAGTGAAACCAACTATGGCTACACCTTC. Translated: CAWSETNYGYTF.

This clonotype was recorded many times. This rearrangement joins TRBV5-1 to TRBJ2-2; TRBD1 matches 8 bases. The CDR3 totals 15 residues. The germline V gene encodes CDR1 SGHRS and CDR2 YFSETQ. The V and J ends lost 2 bases and 1 base, in that order; junction bases with no gene match: 1. This CDR3 reads CASSFTGGNTGELFF. The CDR3 region has the DNA TGCGCCAGCAGCTTTACAGGGGGGAACACCGGGGAGCTGTTTTTT.

The gene calls are TRBV29-1 and TRBJ1-4; TRBD1 agrees at 10 bases. The CDR3 runs to 14 residues. Trimming at V came to 1 base and at J to 7 bases, leaving 3 bases not matched to a gene. Germline V gene sequence: CDR1 SQVTM, CDR2 ANQGSEA. CDR3 protein: CSVEAGQGFEKLFF. The CDR3 nucleotides are TGCAGCGTTGAAGCGGGACAGGGGTTTGAAAAACTGTTTTTT.

This clonotype was counted at least ten times. This CDR3 reads CASSGGLTGGYWYTEAFF. The CDR3 bases are TGCGCCAGCAGCGGCGGGTTGACAGGGGGCTATTGGTACACTGAAGCTTTCTTT. The chain links TRBV5-1 to TRBJ1-1; TRBD1 agrees at 10 bases. The CDR3 length is 18 residues. The V gene's germline CDR1 is SGHRS and CDR2 YFSETQ. Trimming took 4 bases from V and 3 from J; bases not matched to a gene: 15.

Comments on this clonotype: A much larger clone differs from this one at a single base, so this may be a read error. The V and J genes are TRBV7-8 and TRBJ1-5, with D perhaps matching TRBD1 (5 bases). The CDR3 has 13 residues. V lost 7 bases and J lost 9, with 16 bases in between. Germline CDR1 SGHVS, CDR2 FQNEAQ. This chain's CDR3 is CASTLGGSRPQHF. The CDR3 bases are TGTGCCAGCACCCTTGGGGGGAGTCGGCCCCAGCATTTT.

As regards this clonotype: Possible read error: a much larger clone is one base away. The chain joins TRBV27 to TRBJ2-7; 14 nucleotides line up with TRBD2. The CDR3 runs to 14 residues. Germline assignment: CDR1 MNHEY and CDR2 SMNVEV (reference sequence). The CDR3 coding sequence is TGTGCCAGCAGCCCGACTAGCGGGAGGGGCGAGCAGCACTTC. It codes for CASSPTSGRGEQHF.

The V call is TRBV4-3, the J call TRBJ2-1; 11 positions match TRBD2. The CDR3 is made up of 15 amino acids. After removal of 1 base from V and 8 bases from J, the junction contained 4 bases not matched to a gene. Germline CDR1 is LGHNA and CDR2 is YSLEER. Written as DNA, the CDR3 is TGCGCCAGCAGCCAAGCCCTAGCGGGAGGTGATGAGCAGTTCTTC. Protein: CASSQALAGGDEQFF.

This clonotype was observed many times. The chain couples TRBV7-2 to TRBJ1-1, with 7 bases identical to TRBD1. Germline assignment: CDR1 SGHTA and CDR2 FQGNSA. The CDR3 spans 17 residues. V was pared by 4 bases and J by 0 bases, with 11 bases of the junction left unmatched. CDR3 nucleotides: TGTGCCAGCAGCTCACACCGGGACAGCGATATGAACACTGAAGCTTTCTTT. It translates to CASSSHRDSDMNTEAFF.